This T cell receptor beta chain was recovered during a study of glioma-infiltrating T cells. Study-wide findings and caveats: Tissue and blood shared very few CDR3 sequences. Tissue-blood divergence was below expectation in non-neoplastic patients, above in gliomas.

This clonotype was picked up many times. Its antigen is undetermined. The iRepertoire nested amplicon-rescue multiplex PCR amplified TCR alpha and beta CDR3s from RNA. For one-step reverse transcription and amplification, roughly 95-450 ng of tissue mRNA or PBMC total RNA was used. TCRdb used MiXCR to reprocess the multiplex PCR reads, holding one entry per CDR3 protein. In the table there are roughly 42,000 distinct CDR3 sequences, more than 20% of which are singletons. The CDR3 runs to 15 residues. Per the germline V gene, CDR1 is SNHLY and CDR2 is FYNNEI. V dropped 4 bases and J dropped 5; count of bases not matched to a gene: 5.

V gene TRBV2 combines with J gene TRBJ1-6; 7 bases agree with TRBD1. This clonotype was obtained from a human donor with low-grade glioma or glioblastoma, undergoing nonglioma brain surgery, or in good health (not recorded which). The source material was glioma tissue, nonneoplastic brain tissue, or PBMCs (not recorded which). In DNA, the CDR3 is TGTGCCAGCAGTGTCAGGGGGGGCGATAATTCACCCCTCCACTTT. It is translated as CASSVRGGDNSPLHF. Using reference TRBV2 and TRBJ1-6 for the parts outside the CDR3, the full variable domain is EPEVTQTPSHQVTQMGQEVILRCVPISNHLYFYWYRQILGQKVEFLVSFYNNEISEKSEIFDDQFSVERPDGSNFTLKIRSTKLEDSAMYFCASSVRGGDNSPLHFGNGTRLTVT.